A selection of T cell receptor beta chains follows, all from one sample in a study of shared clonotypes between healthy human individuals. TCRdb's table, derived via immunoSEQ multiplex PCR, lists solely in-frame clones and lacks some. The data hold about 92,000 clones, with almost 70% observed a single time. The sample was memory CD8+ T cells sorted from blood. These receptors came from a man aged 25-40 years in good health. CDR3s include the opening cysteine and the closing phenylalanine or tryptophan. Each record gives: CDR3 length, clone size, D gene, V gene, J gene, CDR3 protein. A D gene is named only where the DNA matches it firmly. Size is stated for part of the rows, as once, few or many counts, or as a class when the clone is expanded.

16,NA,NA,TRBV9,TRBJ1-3,CASSVEARNFGNTIYF
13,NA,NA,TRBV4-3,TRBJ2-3,CASSGPGTDTQYF
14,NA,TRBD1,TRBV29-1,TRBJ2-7,CSVADRGMTYEQYF
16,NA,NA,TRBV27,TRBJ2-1,CASSSHRGWVDNEQFF
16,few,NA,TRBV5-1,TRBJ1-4,CASSRESDSRTEELFF
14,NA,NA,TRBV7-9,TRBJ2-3,CASSPGTSTDTQYF
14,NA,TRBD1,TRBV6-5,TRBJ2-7,CASGGQTSSYEQYF
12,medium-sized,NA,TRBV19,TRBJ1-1,CGSGGGSTEAFF
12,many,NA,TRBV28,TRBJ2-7,CASSLASPEQYF
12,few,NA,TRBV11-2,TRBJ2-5,CASSLDRETQYF
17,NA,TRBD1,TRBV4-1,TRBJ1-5,CASSRQGIVVSNQPQHF
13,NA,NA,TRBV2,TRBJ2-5,CASRGSGQETQYF
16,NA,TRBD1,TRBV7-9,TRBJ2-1,CASSLKGTGSYNEQFF
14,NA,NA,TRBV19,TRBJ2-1,CASTTGTQRNEQFF
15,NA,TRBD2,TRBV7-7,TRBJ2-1,CATSVLAEPYNEQFF
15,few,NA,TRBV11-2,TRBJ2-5,CASSLRGGAEGTQYF
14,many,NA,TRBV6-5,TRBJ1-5,CASSPGGASQPQHF
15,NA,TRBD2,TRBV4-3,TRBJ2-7,CASSQDTSASYEQYF
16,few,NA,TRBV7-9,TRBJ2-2,CARGAVENTRRWELFF
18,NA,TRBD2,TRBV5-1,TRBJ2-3,CASSLGLAGPSSTDTQYF